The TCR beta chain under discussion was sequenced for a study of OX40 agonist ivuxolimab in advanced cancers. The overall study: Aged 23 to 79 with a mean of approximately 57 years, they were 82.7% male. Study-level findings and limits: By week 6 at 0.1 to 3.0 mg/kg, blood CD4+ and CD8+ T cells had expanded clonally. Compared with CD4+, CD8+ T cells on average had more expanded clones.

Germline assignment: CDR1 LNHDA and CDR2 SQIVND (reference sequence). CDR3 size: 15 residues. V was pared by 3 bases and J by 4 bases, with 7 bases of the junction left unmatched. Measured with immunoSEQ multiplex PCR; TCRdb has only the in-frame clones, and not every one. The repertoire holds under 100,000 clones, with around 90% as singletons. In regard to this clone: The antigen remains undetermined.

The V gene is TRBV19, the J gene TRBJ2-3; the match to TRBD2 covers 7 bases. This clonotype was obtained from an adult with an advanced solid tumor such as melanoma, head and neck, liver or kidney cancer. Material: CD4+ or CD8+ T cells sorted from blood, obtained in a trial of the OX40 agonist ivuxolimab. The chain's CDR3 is CASSIAGVRSDTQYF. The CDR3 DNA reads TGTGCCAGTAGTATCGCGGGAGTGAGGTCAGATACGCAGTATTTT.